This T cell receptor beta chain was sequenced in a study of T-cell memory formation after mild COVID-19 (dated by TCRdb to about 2021). For the wider study: TCR sequence clusters from the two donors were largely donor specific. Longitudinal TCRalpha and TCRbeta repertoire sequencing tracked T-cell clones expanding and contracting after mild COVID-19 in a couple of donors. The cohort comprised two young, previously healthy adult volunteers, one female and one male.

The V and J ends are trimmed by 8 bases and 4 bases, leaving 9 bases between them. Its CDR3 holds 12 amino acids, cysteine through phenylalanine. Only the CDR3 DNA is retained, 36 bases long and in frame from the first base. The listed sequencing device is Illumina NovaSeq 6000. cDNA libraries for TCRalpha and TCRbeta were prepared by 5'RACE using constant-segment primers, with sample barcodes and unique molecular identifiers added. RNA was extracted from every sample with Trizol reagent. Libraries were amplified in two PCR steps, with a second sample barcode and Illumina TruSeq adapters added in the second step. Libraries were sequenced on an Illumina NovaSeq with 2 x 150 bp paired-end reads. Turning to the authors' computational methods: With migec v1.2.7, reads were demultiplexed and then collapsed into UMI-guided consensus sequences. Using mixcr v2.1.11, UMI consensuses were aligned to TRA and TRB V and J templates and then assembled into clonotypes. Clonotypes were classified as expanded or contracted when called significant by both edgeR and NoisET, with noise models trained on biological replicates. For edgeR calls, the thresholds were a false discovery rate-adjusted p below 0.01 and a log2 fold-change of 1. As an exploratory analysis of dynamics, PCA with hierarchical clustering was applied to max-normalized trajectories of the 1000 most abundant clonotypes. Separately sequenced CD4+ and CD8+ repertoires were used to assign the CD4 or CD8 phenotype of responding clones. The raw public reads went through TCRdb reprocessing: fastp at Q25, MiXCR clone calling, in-frame beta chains kept. Every entry covers one CDR3 protein and lists the most common genes and DNA from its rows. The V and J calls follow TCRdb's processing rather than the paper's. In this sample the table shows fewer than 500,000 distinct CDR3 sequences, around a quarter of which occur a single time. Jointly, the top ten make up roughly an eighth of the sample.

The paper as a whole reports these results and caveats: The detection of some responding clones in pre-infection memory suggests that pre-existing cross-reactive memory T cells joined the SARS-CoV-2 response. Contracting CD4+ clones were found mainly in CM and EM memory subsets, while CD8+ clones were enriched in EMRA. SARS-CoV-2 specificity was not confirmed for the second-wave clones peaking on day 37. Clones that contracted from day 15 to 85 showed balanced CD4/CD8 phenotypes, whereas a second wave of clones that expanded from day 15 to 37 leaned towards CD4+. The study covered only a couple of mild cases, and larger cohorts including severe cases with pre-infection samples were considered necessary.

This clonotype was detected only a few times. Its antigen remains unidentified. Within one base of it there is no much larger clone, and no base qualities were kept. Ficoll-Paque density gradient centrifugation was the method used to isolate PBMCs. This sequence originates from an adult woman who had mild COVID-19 (a few samples of this study predate the infection). The sample titles of this study are shuffled in the database, so cell type and time point are left out; the donor was told from shared clones. The material sequenced was PBMCs or a T cell subset sorted from them (not recorded which). The V and J segments used are TRBV12-3 or TRBV12-4 and TRBJ1-3, with no confidently assigned D gene. The sequenced DNA: TGTGCCAGCGAAGGATTCGGAAACACCATATATTTT. This is translated as CASEGFGNTIYF.